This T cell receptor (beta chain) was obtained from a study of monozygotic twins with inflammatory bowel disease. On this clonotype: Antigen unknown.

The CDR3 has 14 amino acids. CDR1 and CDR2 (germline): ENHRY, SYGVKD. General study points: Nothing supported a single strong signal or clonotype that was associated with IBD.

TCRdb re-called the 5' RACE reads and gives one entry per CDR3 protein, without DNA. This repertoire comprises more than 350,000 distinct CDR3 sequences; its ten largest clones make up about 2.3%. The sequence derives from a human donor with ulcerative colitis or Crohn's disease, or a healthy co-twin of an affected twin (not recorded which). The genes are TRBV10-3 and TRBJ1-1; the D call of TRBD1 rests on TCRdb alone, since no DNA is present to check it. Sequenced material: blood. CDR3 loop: CAITEGTGHSEAFF.